The 21 T cell receptor beta chains given below trace back to one sample, sequenced in a study of T cells in localized non-small cell lung cancer. Profiling relied on immunoSEQ multiplex PCR, and the TCRdb table lists in-frame clones only, not all of them. The data contain approximately 15,000 clones, more than 70% of them singletons. Sequenced here: peripheral blood, sampled before any cancer treatment. The receptor source for this set is a woman between 35 and 70 years old with stage I lung adenocarcinoma.

J is TRBJ1-4 and V is TRBV28; D is unclear. V was pared by 4 bases and J by 0 bases, with 6 bases between. Germline CDR1 is MDHEN and CDR2 is SYDVKM. CDR3 length: 14 residues. CDR3 sequence (DNA): TGTGCCAGCAGTTGGGCAGCAACTAATGAAAAACTGTTTTTT. Amino acid sequence: CASSWAATNEKLFF.

The chain has TRBV4-1 and TRBJ1-1; no reliable D call. Per germline, CDR1 MGHRA and CDR2 YSYEKL. The CDR3 spans 11 residues. V dropped 4 bases and J dropped 1 base, with 1 base sitting between them. CDR3 region: CASSRNTEAFF. The CDR3 DNA sequence: TGCGCCAGCAGCCGGAACACTGAAGCTTTCTTT.

The genes are TRBV11-3 and TRBJ2-5; a weak D match, TRBD2 (6 bases). Germline V gene lookup returns CDR1 SGHNT and CDR2 YENEEA. The V end lost 1 base, the J end lost 5 bases, and 14 bases lay between the germline ends. The CDR3 covers 15 residues. CDR3 sequence: CASSLAGAGGETQYF. As DNA, the CDR3 is TGTGCCAGCAGCTTAGCTGGAGCGGGTGGTGAGACCCAGTACTTC.

The gene calls are TRBV7-2 and TRBJ2-1; D not resolved. The germline V gene encodes CDR1 SGHTA and CDR2 FQGNSA. There are 14 residues in the CDR3. V lost 4 bases and J 6 bases, leaving 13 bases between the germline ends. The chain's CDR3 is CASSSLDASNEQFF. The DNA for the CDR3 is TGTGCCAGCAGCTCCTTGGACGCCTCCAATGAGCAGTTCTTC. Drawing the rest from reference TRBV7-2 and TRBJ2-1, the complete variable domain is GAGVSQSPSNKVTEKGKDVELRCDPISGHTALYWYRQSLGQGLEFLIYFQGNSAPDKSGLPSDRFSAERTGGSVSTLTIQRTQQEDSAVYLCASSSLDASNEQFFGPGTRLTVL.

The CDR3 nucleotides are TGTGCCAGCAGCTCCCGGCGGGGGCTGAATGAGCAGTTCTTC. Translation gives CASSSRRGLNEQFF. The chain recombines TRBV7-9 with TRBJ2-1; possibly TRBD2 for D (7 bases). CDR3 length equals 14 residues. The germline gives CDR1 SEHNR, CDR2 FQNEAQ (reference sequence). Trimming shortened V by 4 bases and J by 7 bases, and 14 bases separated the two germline ends.

This sequence joins TRBV6-4 and TRBJ1-1, with 7 bases fitting TRBD1. CDR1 and CDR2 from the germline V gene are MRHNA and SNTAGT. CDR3 length: 13 residues. V shed 1 base, J shed 9 bases, and the junction held 5 bases outside the gene matches. CDR3 protein: CASSDYEGAKAFF. For the CDR3, the DNA is TGTGCCAGCAGTGACTATGAGGGGGCAAAAGCTTTCTTT.

The chain employs TRBV2 and TRBJ1-3, with D perhaps TRBD1 (6 bases). Germline-derived CDR1 and CDR2 are SNHLY and FYNNEI. CDR3 length: 14 residues. Trimming took off 8 bases at V and 9 bases at J, with 20 bases between the two ends. The CDR3 spells CASARGRGDGTIYF. The CDR3 DNA reads as TGTGCCAGCGCTCGTGGCAGGGGTGATGGCACCATATATTTT.

This rearrangement joins TRBV11-2 to TRBJ2-5; 7 nucleotides align to TRBD1. CDR3 size: 16 residues. Germline V gene data show CDR1 as SGHAT and CDR2 as FQNNGV. Trimming cost V 5 bases and J 1 base; bases outside gene matches: 10. The DNA for the CDR3 is TGTGCCAGCAGCCCTCACAGGGGAATAAGCCAAGAGACCCAGTACTTC. It encodes CASSPHRGISQETQYF. Full variable domain (outside the CDR3, taken from reference TRBV11-2 and TRBJ2-5): EAGVAQSPRYKIIEKRQSVAFWCNPISGHATLYWYQQILGQGPKLLIQFQNNGVVDDSQLPKDRFSAERLKGVDSTLKIQPAKLEDSAVYLCASSPHRGISQETQYFGPGTRLLVL.

Written as DNA, the CDR3 is TGTGCCAGCAGCGTAGTAGGGACTGCGGACACTGAAGCTTTCTTT. Protein: CASSVVGTADTEAFF. V is TRBV9 and J is TRBJ1-1; a possible D gene is TRBD1 (5 bases). There are 15 residues in the CDR3. V lost 0 bases and J 3 bases, leaving 12 bases between the germline ends. CDR1 and CDR2 from the germline V gene are SGDLS and YYNGEE.

This clone was seen just once. The DNA of the CDR3 is TGCGCCAGCAGCAAGGGGACAGGGGGTACTGAAGCTTTCTTT. It translates to CASSKGTGGTEAFF. The rearrangement uses TRBV5-1 and TRBJ1-1, with 11 positions matching TRBD1. Germline-derived CDR1 and CDR2 are SGHRS and YFSETQ. The V and J ends lost 4 bases and 5 bases, in that order; junction bases with no gene match: 4. CDR3 length: 14 amino acids.

This chain joins TRBV6-1 and TRBJ2-3; D remains ambiguous. The CDR3 sequence is 13 residues long. The ends were cut back, 7 bases at V and 2 bases at J, with 10 bases in the middle. Per the germline V gene, CDR1 is MNHNS and CDR2 is SASEGT. The CDR3 is CASNEKFTDTQYF. For the CDR3, the DNA is TGTGCCAGCAATGAGAAATTCACAGATACGCAGTATTTT.

The chain combines TRBV9 with TRBJ1-1; D is unresolved. V was pared by 4 bases and J by 0 bases, with 7 bases between. Germline V CDR1 and CDR2: SGDLS, YYNGEE. This CDR3 region has 13 residues. CDR3 coding DNA: TGTGCCAGCAGCCCAACAGTGAACACTGAAGCTTTCTTT. Residues: CASSPTVNTEAFF. Combining the CDR3 with reference TRBV9 and TRBJ1-1 gives the whole variable domain DSGVTQTPKHLITATGQRVTLRCSPRSGDLSVYWYQQSLDQGLQFLIQYYNGEERAKGNILERFSAQQFPDLHSELNLSSLELGDSALYFCASSPTVNTEAFFGQGTRLTVV.

The V and J genes are TRBV11-3 and TRBJ2-1; TRBD2 matches at 12 bases. The V gene's germline CDR1 is SGHNT and CDR2 YENEEA. The ends lost 5 bases at V and 0 bases at J; junction bases unmatched: 11. The CDR3 totals 19 residues. CDR3 amino acids: CASSRRGLAGSSSYNEQFF. The CDR3 nucleotides are TGTGCCAGCAGCCGAAGAGGACTAGCGGGGAGTAGCTCCTACAATGAGCAGTTCTTC.

The chain couples TRBV4-3 to TRBJ2-1; TRBD2 agrees at 16 bases. Germline assignment: CDR1 LGHNA and CDR2 YSLEER. Germline trimming cut 0 bases from V and 7 bases from J; bases unmatched to any gene: 6. The CDR3 length is 18 residues. This chain's CDR3 is CASSQEGTSGGGLNEQFF. The DNA of the CDR3 is TGCGCCAGCAGCCAAGAGGGGACTAGCGGGGGGGGATTAAATGAGCAGTTCTTC.

The V and J genes are TRBV6-5 and TRBJ1-2; D possibly corresponds to TRBD1 (5 bases). CDR3 length: 12 residues. Germline CDR1 reads MNHEY; CDR2 reads SVGAGI. Trimming cost V 4 bases and J 8 bases, with 11 bases left between them. The CDR3 region is CASSLEGNGYTF. In DNA form, the CDR3 reads TGTGCCAGCAGTTTGGAGGGGAACGGCTACACCTTC.

V gene TRBV6-5 combines with J gene TRBJ2-1, with D unresolved. The CDR3 has 13 amino acids. The V gene's germline CDR1 is MNHEY and CDR2 SVGAGI. Trimming removed 2 bases from V and 4 bases from J, with 6 bases in between. CDR3 in DNA: TGTGCCAGCAGTTACAATCGATACAATGAGCAGTTCTTC. Translation: CASSYNRYNEQFF.

The rearrangement uses TRBV5-4 and TRBJ2-2; D unclear. The CDR3 is 16 amino acids. The ends were cut back, 4 bases at V and 4 bases at J, with 17 bases in the middle. Per germline, CDR1 SGHNT and CDR2 YYREEE (reference sequence). CDR3 sequence (DNA): TGTGCCAGCAGCCTTGCTAAAGTCGCTGGCACCGGGGAGCTGTTTTTT. It encodes CASSLAKVAGTGELFF.

The chain couples TRBV7-2 to TRBJ2-5; TRBD1 aligns across 7 bases. V dropped 5 bases and J dropped 4; count of bases not matched to a gene: 7. CDR3 length: 14 amino acids. Germline values: CDR1 SGHTA, CDR2 FQGNSA. The CDR3 nucleotides are TGTGCCAGCAGCCAAGGGGGACAGTCAGAGACCCAGTACTTC. Amino acids: CASSQGGQSETQYF.

The chain employs TRBV29-1 and TRBJ1-1; maybe TRBD1 (6 bases). CDR3 length equals 13 residues. Germline V lookup: CDR1 SQVTM, CDR2 ANQGSEA. Deletions cut 4 bases from V and 3 bases from J, with 12 bases between. CDR3 sequence reads: CSVAGTRDTEAFF. In nucleotides, the CDR3 is TGCAGCGTTGCCGGGACACGGGACACTGAAGCTTTCTTT.

This clone was detected once. V usage is TRBV25-1 and J usage is TRBJ2-7, with D possibly matching TRBD2 (6 bases). The CDR3 extends over 13 amino acids. Per germline, CDR1 MGHDK and CDR2 SYGVNS. Trimming pared 8 bases from V and 3 bases from J, leaving 14 bases between. CDR3 bases: TGTGCCAGCTATAAAGTAGCGGACTACGAGCAGTACTTC. Its translation: CASYKVADYEQYF.

This CDR3 is CAWTRAEKLFF. The DNA for the CDR3 is TGTGCCTGGACACGAGCAGAAAAACTGTTTTTT. The chain couples TRBV30 to TRBJ1-4; the D is unclear. There are 11 residues in the CDR3. Germline lookup yields CDR1 GTSNPN and CDR2 SVGIG (reference sequence). The V and J ends lost 4 bases and 8 bases respectively, with 8 bases between them.